A selection of T cell receptor beta chains follows, all from one sample in a study of somatic mutations in cytotoxic T cells in rheumatoid arthritis. The repertoire was sequenced with immunoSEQ multiplex PCR; TCRdb's copy has only in-frame clones and lacks some. This sample has more than 8,000 clones; over 75% occur once, and the top ten carry 1.1%. Source material: CD4+ T cells sorted from blood. The receptor source for this set is a woman aged 18-29 years with rheumatoid arthritis. Each CDR3 is given with its conserved first and last residue.

j_call v_call cdr3_aa
TRBJ2-7 TRBV27 CASSLQGAVVEQYF
TRBJ1-1 TRBV11-2 CASSTRTGGNLLNTEAFF
TRBJ1-2 TRBV6-5 CASSTDSGYTF
TRBJ1-2 TRBV6-5 CASGRGNGYTF
TRBJ1-2 TRBV7-2 CASSLATADYGYTF
TRBJ1-6 TRBV7-2 CASSPAGGPLHF
TRBJ1-2 TRBV6-5 CASSSRGTGVNYGYTF
TRBJ2-7 TRBV7-2 CASSSGGVVHEQYF
TRBJ1-5 TRBV2 CASSGGGLVLGGTGNQPQHF
TRBJ2-3 TRBV30 CAWSVLALDTQYF
TRBJ2-7 TRBV28 CASRRTGGPRQYF
TRBJ1-1 TRBV10-3 CAISQDRVTEAFF
TRBJ1-2 TRBV28 CASSSTGGFYGYTF
TRBJ2-7 TRBV7-8 CASSLAPSGVAYEQYF
TRBJ2-1 TRBV7-2 CASSSSGGVRNEQFF